Listed here are 8 T cell receptor beta chains from one sample, sequenced in a study of control samples from healthy donors and cancer patients. Assay: immunoSEQ multiplex PCR; the TCRdb copy retains only in-frame clones and omits some. The table lists 120,000 or so clones, 89% of them singletons. Material for sequencing was blood. The receptors shown here come from a man aged 50 to 59 in good health.

The chain has TRBV9 and TRBJ2-7; perhaps TRBD1 as D (7 bases). Germline CDR1 reads SGDLS; CDR2 reads YYNGEE. This CDR3 comprises 16 residues. The V gene lost 0 bases and the J gene lost 4 bases, with 17 bases spanning the gap. The CDR3 reads CASSVGGGTVSYEQYF. The CDR3 DNA is TGTGCCAGCAGCGTAGGAGGAGGGACAGTTTCGTACGAGCAGTACTTC.

The chain links TRBV5-5 to TRBJ1-6; D is perhaps TRBD1 (5 bases). Trimming removed 0 bases at V and 4 bases at J, with 5 bases between. Germline-derived CDR1 and CDR2 are SGHKS and YYEKEE (reference sequence). CDR3 size: 14 residues. CDR3 sequence reads: CASSLDRYNSPLHF. CDR3 DNA: TGTGCCAGCAGCTTGGACAGGTATAATTCACCCCTCCACTTT. Using reference TRBV5-5 and TRBJ1-6 for the parts outside the CDR3, the full variable domain is DAGVTQSPTHLIKTRGQQVTLRCSPISGHKSVSWYQQVLGQGPQFIFQYYEKEERGRGNFPDRFSARQFPNYSSELNVNALLLGDSALYLCASSLDRYNSPLHFGNGTRLTVT.

This sequence joins TRBV10-3 and TRBJ2-2, with 7 bases identical to TRBD1. The V segment lost 2 bases and the J segment 5 bases; nucleotides outside the gene matches: 5. CDR1 and CDR2 (germline): ENHRY, SYGVKD. The CDR3 consists of 15 residues. The CDR3 sequence: CAISEQKQGTGELFF. CDR3 sequence (DNA): TGTGCCATCAGTGAGCAGAAACAGGGGACCGGGGAGCTGTTTTTT.

The rearrangement links TRBV19 to TRBJ2-5; D may match TRBD1 or TRBD2 (7 bases each). V lost 1 base and J lost 1, with 19 bases in between. Germline CDR1 and CDR2: LNHDA and SQIVND (reference sequence). The CDR3 is made up of 18 amino acids. The CDR3: CASSIVGGGLNFQETQYF. CDR3 in DNA: TGTGCCAGTAGTATAGTGGGAGGGGGCCTTAACTTCCAAGAGACCCAGTACTTC.

The genes are TRBV3-1 (or the pseudogene TRBV3-2) and TRBJ1-2; no clear D gene. Germline lookup yields CDR1 LGHDT and CDR2 YNNKEL (reference sequence). The V end lost 2 bases, the J end lost 6 bases, and 10 bases lay between the germline ends. The CDR3 sequence is 13 residues long. The DNA for the CDR3 is TGTGCCAGCAGCCAAAGGCAGCCTAATGGCTACACCTTC. The encoded protein is CASSQRQPNGYTF.

This clone was counted a single time. The chain has TRBV3-1 (or the pseudogene TRBV3-2) and TRBJ1-2, with a tentative D call TRBD1 (5 bases). V lost 0 bases and J lost 3, with 14 bases in between. Germline values: CDR1 LGHDT, CDR2 YNNKEL (reference sequence). The CDR3 is 16 residues long. In DNA, the CDR3 is TGTGCCAGCAGCCAAGATCGGACACTCGCCCACTATGGCTACACCTTC. Its protein product is CASSQDRTLAHYGYTF.

This clone was seen only once. This sequence joins TRBV19 and TRBJ2-7; 10 nucleotides match TRBD2. The CDR3 spans 15 residues. With V trimmed by 5 bases and J by 0 bases, 4 bases remained unmatched. Per the germline V gene, CDR1 is LNHDA and CDR2 is SQIVND (reference sequence). The CDR3 bases are TGTGCCAGTAGTCCGTGGACTAGCGGCTCCTACGAGCAGTACTTC. Translation gives CASSPWTSGSYEQYF.

V gene TRBV10-3 combines with J gene TRBJ1-6; 7 nucleotides line up with TRBD1. After removal of 0 bases from V and 9 bases from J, the junction contained 8 bases not matched to a gene. The V gene's germline CDR1 is ENHRY and CDR2 SYGVKD. This CDR3 contains 16 residues. The CDR3 region is CAISESAQGRVSPLHF. The CDR3 DNA is TGTGCCATCAGTGAGTCGGCACAGGGGCGAGTTTCACCCCTCCACTTT.